The 32 T cell receptor beta chains given below trace back to one sample, sequenced in a study of CD8+ T cells in alopecia areata (dated by TCRdb to between 2018 and 2020). The protocol used for the library was the immunoSEQ multiplex PCR assay. To provide template for TCR sequencing, every sample had RNA extracted and reverse transcribed into cDNA. Here the immuneACCESS table is served through TCRdb, limited to in-frame sequences with V and J called. Missing clones are a known gap in these copies; in checked studies unresolved V genes cover under half, and the rest lacks a known reason. With about 120,000 clones recorded, this sample contains no clone counted only once. The ten largest clonotypes hold about 20% of the sample. Material for sequencing was lesional skin. The receptors come from a C3H/HeJ mouse with alopecia areata. This strain is characterized by the MHC haplotype H2-k.

For this clone: Gene names are mouse gene names. Read data end 4 residues before the CDR3 end; the end is taken from the germline J gene. This chain uses TRBV13-3 with TRBJ2-4; 10 positions match TRBD2. Germline V gene data show CDR1 as NNHDY and CDR2 as SYVADS. This CDR3 is 15 amino acids long. The CDR3 loop reads CASSDPDWGLNTLYF. The CDR3 bases that were read are TGTGCCAGCAGTGACCCGGACTGGGGGCTAAAC.

This clone was seen at least ten times. Gene names denote mouse genes. The read ends 4 residues shy of where the CDR3 ends; the end is completed using the germline J gene. J is TRBJ1-4 and V is TRBV1; possibly TRBD1 for D (6 bases). Germline CDR1 and CDR2: NSQYPW and LRSPGD (reference sequence). The CDR3 length is 17 residues. V was shortened by 0 bases and J by 0 bases, with 11 bases between the two germline ends. CDR3: CTCSADPGTISNERLFF. The DNA read from the CDR3 is TGCACCTGCAGTGCAGATCCCGGGACAATTTCCAACGAA.

This clone has more than one count but fewer than ten. Gene names and germline match the mouse. The read is 4 residues too short to cover the CDR3 end, so that end is filled in from the germline J gene. This sequence joins TRBV14 and TRBJ2-2; D call uncertain. From germline, CDR1 is SGHDT and CDR2 FRDEAV. The V end lost 1 base, the J end lost 2 bases, and 3 bases lay between the germline ends. The CDR3 sequence is 13 residues long. The chain's CDR3 is CASSFQNTGQLYF. Incomplete CDR3 DNA: TGTGCCAGCAGTTTCCAGAACACCGGG.

Note on this clone: Mouse names are used for the genes. The CDR3 extends 4 residues past the end of the read, so its final part is completed from the germline J gene. This chain uses TRBV13-2 with TRBJ1-2, with D tentatively TRBD1 (5 bases). CDR1 and CDR2 from the germline V gene are NNHNN and SYGAGS (reference sequence). CDR3 length equals 12 residues. CDR3: CASGARQPDYTF. The part of the CDR3 DNA that was read is TGTGCCAGCGGTGCCCGACAGCCC.

A note on this clone: Any gene name here is a mouse gene name. The read halts 4 residues ahead of the CDR3 end, with the missing end drawn from the germline J gene. J is TRBJ2-4 and V is TRBV19; 7 positions match TRBD2. The CDR3 spans 12 residues. Germline values: CDR1 FNHDT, CDR2 SITEND (reference sequence). CDR3 sequence reads: CASSWTGNTLYF. CDR3 bases read: TGTGCCAGCAGTTGGACTGGCAAC.

This clone was recorded a few times. Mouse germline and gene names are used. The read stops 4 residues short of the end of the CDR3; the missing end is completed from the germline J gene. The chain has TRBV17 and TRBJ2-2; 10 bases match TRBD2. Germline V CDR1 and CDR2: MNHDT, YYDKIL. Trimming at V came to 0 bases and at J to 0 bases, leaving 4 bases not matched to a gene. CDR3 size: 18 residues. CDR3 DNA, as far as it was read: TGTGCTAGCAGTAGAGACAGACTGGGGGGTTCAAACACCGGG. Translation gives CASSRDRLGGSNTG. The CDR3 in full is CASSRDRLGGSNTGQLYF.

With regard to this clone: Gene names denote mouse genes. Sequencing ends 4 residues short of the CDR3 end; the germline J gene provides the rest. V and J are TRBV13-1 and TRBJ2-1, with 8 bases lining up with TRBD2. CDR1 and CDR2 (germline): NSHNY, SYGAGN. Trimming at V came to 3 bases and at J to 6 bases, leaving 2 bases not matched to a gene. This CDR3 region has 13 residues. The sequenced CDR3 bases are TGTGCCAGCAGTGGACTGGGGAGTGCT. Protein product: CASSGLGSA. The CDR3, in full, reads CASSGLGSAEQFF.

Notes on this clone: Gene names follow the mouse nomenclature. The read halts 4 residues ahead of the CDR3 end, with the missing end drawn from the germline J gene. The V call is TRBV16, the J call TRBJ2-2, with D perhaps TRBD1 (6 bases). V lost 3 bases and J lost 0, with 11 bases in between. The CDR3 runs to 16 residues. The germline V gene has CDR1 SGHSA and CDR2 FRNQAP. CDR3 DNA, as far as it was read: TGTGCAAGCAGCTTGCCGGGACACTCAAACACCGGG. It specifies CASSLPGHSNTG. The complete CDR3 protein is CASSLPGHSNTGQLYF.

This clone showed up just a few times. Mouse germline and gene names are used. The CDR3 end is not reached by the read, which stops 4 residues before it; the germline J gene fills it in. J is TRBJ1-1 and V is TRBV1; 8 positions agree with TRBD1. There are 14 residues in the CDR3. The germline gives CDR1 NSQYPW, CDR2 LRSPGD (reference sequence). The junction had 4 bases not matched to a gene; V was cut back by 3 bases and J by 4 bases. The CDR3 spells CTCSAQGAGTEVFF. Incomplete CDR3 DNA: TGCACCTGCAGTGCCCAGGGGGCGGGCACA.

This clone was seen more than once but under ten times. Mouse germline and gene names are used. The sequence runs out 4 residues before the end of the CDR3; the remainder is reconstructed from the germline J gene. This chain links TRBV19 with TRBJ2-7; 11 bases are a match to TRBD1. The CDR3 has 15 amino acids. Germline CDR1 reads FNHDT; CDR2 reads SITEND (reference sequence). Trimming removed 0 bases from V and 2 bases from J; junction bases left unmatched: 1. Incomplete CDR3 DNA: TGTGCCAGCAGTATAGCGGGACAGGGGGCCTAT. It encodes CASSIAGQGAY. The whole CDR3 protein is CASSIAGQGAYEQYF.

There are a few counts of this clone. All gene names here are mouse names. The read gets to within 4 residues of the CDR3 end, and the germline J gene fills in the rest. The genes are TRBV13-3 and TRBJ2-7, with TRBD1 identical over 7 bases. V lost 6 bases and J lost 0; bases outside the gene matches: 6. Germline CDR1 and CDR2: NNHDY and SYVADS. The CDR3 contains 14 residues. CDR3 DNA, as far as it was read: TGTGCCAGCAACCAACAGGGGCACTCCTAT. This encodes CASNQQGHSY. The entire CDR3 protein is CASNQQGHSYEQYF.

As for this clone: The protein in this entry is translated from the DNA; at residue 13 it differs from the protein listed in TCRdb. Mouse names are used for the genes. The read gets to within 3 residues of the CDR3 end, and the germline J gene fills in the rest. V is TRBV13-3 and J is TRBJ1-6; TRBD1 agrees at 7 bases. TRBJ1-6 is flagged as an ORF with uncertain function. V dropped 3 bases and J dropped 2; count of bases not matched to a gene: 5. In germline, CDR1 is NNHDY, CDR2 SYVADS. This CDR3 region has 16 residues. The CDR3 DNA, read in part, is TGTGCCAGCAGTGCGGGGACAGAACCCTATAATTCGCCC. Its protein is CASSAGTEPYNSP. The whole CDR3 protein reads CASSAGTEPYNSPLYF.

At least ten counts were recorded for this clone. The germline and genes are mouse ones. The sequenced fragment ends 4 residues before the CDR3 boundary, so the rest is inferred from the germline J gene. V gene TRBV13-1 combines with J gene TRBJ2-1; 8 bases line up with TRBD2. The CDR3 totals 13 residues. Germline CDR1 is NSHNY and CDR2 is SYGAGN. CDR3 in amino acids: CASSDDWGAEQFF. The sequenced CDR3 bases are TGTGCCAGCAGTGATGACTGGGGGGCT.

Concerning this clone: The gene names given are mouse names. From the germline J gene comes the end of the CDR3, since the read stops 4 residues before it. The chain uses TRBV19 and TRBJ2-1, with D perhaps TRBD1 (5 bases). This CDR3 comprises 12 residues. V lost 5 bases and J lost 3, with 6 bases in between. CDR1 is FNHDT, CDR2 SITEND, per germline (reference sequence). CDR3 sequence: CASSDSYAEQFF. Partial CDR3 DNA: TGTGCCAGCAGCGACAGCTATGCT.

This clone was counted only a few times. Gene names refer to mouse genes. The CDR3 is cut off 4 residues early in the read; its end comes from the germline J gene. The rearrangement links TRBV29 to TRBJ1-1; the D gene is possibly TRBD1 (5 bases). Per the germline V gene, CDR1 is MSHET and CDR2 is SYDVDS. Trimming left V 5 bases short and J 1 base short, with 5 bases between. The CDR3 is made up of 12 amino acids. CDR3 residues: CASSQGNTEVFF. The covered CDR3 bases are TGTGCTAGCAGTCAGGGAAACACA.

To note about this clone: Genes and germline are mouse. Read data end 4 residues before the CDR3 end; the end is taken from the germline J gene. The rearrangement uses TRBV13-3 and TRBJ1-2, with a tentative D call TRBD1 (5 bases). The germline gives CDR1 NNHDY, CDR2 SYVADS. Deletions cut 1 base from V and 2 bases from J, with 12 bases between. This CDR3 has 15 amino acids. The CDR3 sequence is CASSDRPSGNSDYTF. CDR3 bases read: TGTGCCAGCAGTGATCGGCCCTCAGGGAACTCC.

This clone was detected only a few times. Gene names and germline refer to mouse. Read sequence stops 4 residues before the CDR3 end, and the germline J gene provides the missing end. The chain is built from TRBV19 and TRBJ2-2; TRBD2 matches at 10 bases. The V and J ends lost 6 bases and 2 bases, in that order; junction bases with no gene match: 4. This CDR3 comprises 15 residues. CDR1 FNHDT and CDR2 SITEND come from the germline V gene (reference sequence). The CDR3 spells CASTQLGGNTGQLYF. The sequenced part of the CDR3 DNA is TGTGCCAGCACCCAACTGGGGGGGAACACCGGG.

This clone appeared a few times. The germline and genes are mouse ones. Read sequence stops 4 residues before the CDR3 end, and the germline J gene provides the missing end. The chain has TRBV19 and TRBJ2-7; perhaps TRBD2 as D (6 bases). CDR3 size: 14 residues. Looked up from germline, CDR1 is FNHDT and CDR2 is SITEND (reference sequence). The V and J ends lost 4 bases and 0 bases respectively, with 11 bases between them. Here the CDR3 reads CASSPGLSSYEQYF. The CDR3 bases that were read are TGTGCCAGCAGTCCGGGACTCAGCTCCTAT. The full variable domain, rest sourced from reference TRBV19 and TRBJ2-7, is GGIITQTPKFLIGQEGQKLTLKCQQNFNHDTMYWYRQDSGKGLRLIYYSITENDLQKGDLSEGYDASREKKSSFSLTVTSAQKNEMAVFLCASSPGLSSYEQYFGPGTRLTVL.

In its sample, this clone was seen many times. Germline and genes: mouse. CDR3: CASSPDRGRVSDYTF. CDR3 DNA (partial): TGTGCCAGCAGTCCGGACAGGGGGCGCGTCTCC. The chain couples TRBV13-3 to TRBJ1-2; 11 bases line up with TRBD1. The read comes to an end 4 residues before the CDR3 does, leaving the germline J gene to fill in the end. After removal of 4 bases from V and 4 bases from J, the junction contained 6 bases not matched to a gene. In germline, CDR1 is NNHDY, CDR2 SYVADS. The CDR3 totals 15 residues.

This clone was recorded many times. All gene names here are mouse names. The read falls 4 residues short of the CDR3 end, and the missing part is taken from the germline J gene. The V call is TRBV13-3, the J call TRBJ2-3; 10 bases are a match to TRBD2. J gave up 0 bases and V 2 bases, and 6 bases lay outside the gene matches. Germline CDR1 reads NNHDY; CDR2 reads SYVADS. The CDR3 sequence is 17 residues long. The CDR3 DNA, read in part, is TGTGCCAGCAGTGAGAGGGGACTGGGGCCTAGTGCAGAA. As protein: CASSERGLGPSAE. In full, the CDR3 reads CASSERGLGPSAETLYF.

As concerns this clone: The gene symbols are mouse symbols. The read terminates 4 residues ahead of where the CDR3 ends, so the germline J gene completes it. The gene calls are TRBV17 and TRBJ2-2; D uncertain. CDR1 MNHDT and CDR2 YYDKIL come from the germline V gene. Trimming pared 0 bases from V and 3 bases from J, leaving 5 bases between. This CDR3 is 14 amino acids long. Incomplete CDR3 DNA: TGTGCTAGCAGTAGAGAAAGGGACACCGGG. This codes for CASSRERDTG. The full CDR3 protein reads CASSRERDTGQLYF.

This clone was seen only a few times. All gene names here are mouse names. Coverage ceases 4 residues before the CDR3 finishes, and the germline J gene fills in the end. The chain recombines TRBV13-2 with TRBJ2-1; no definite D call. The CDR3 loop spans 13 amino acids. V was pared by 5 bases and J by 0 bases, with 6 bases between. Germline CDR1 and CDR2: NNHNN and SYGAGS (reference sequence). Incomplete CDR3 DNA: TGTGCCAGCGGGACATTTAACTATGCT. Translating gives CASGTFNYA. The CDR3 reads in full as CASGTFNYAEQFF.

As concerns this clone: Gene names are the mouse ones. The read comes to an end 4 residues before the CDR3 does, leaving the germline J gene to fill in the end. The V and J genes are TRBV13-3 and TRBJ2-4; TRBD1 aligns across 7 bases. This CDR3 has 12 amino acids. The germline V gene encodes CDR1 NNHDY and CDR2 SYVADS. CDR3 bases read: TGTGCCAGTCGACAGGGTTGGAAC. Its protein product is CASRQGWN. In full, the CDR3 is CASRQGWNTLYF.

This clone appeared a few times. Gene names denote mouse genes. The read finishes 4 residues shy of the CDR3 end, and the germline J gene is used to complete it. This chain connects TRBV13-1 to TRBJ2-1; 8 bases line up with TRBD1. The CDR3 sequence is 17 residues long. The germline gives CDR1 NSHNY, CDR2 SYGAGN. J was trimmed by 0 bases and V by 2 bases; bases with no gene match: 7. The CDR3: CASSEAPGQDNYAEQFF. The sequenced CDR3 bases are TGTGCCAGCAGTGAAGCCCCGGGACAGGATAACTATGCT.

This clone was seen a handful of times. Gene labels here are mouse ones. The CDR3 extends 4 residues past the end of the read, so its final part is completed from the germline J gene. The chain recombines TRBV16 with TRBJ2-1; 9 nucleotides agree with TRBD1. The CDR3 is made up of 15 amino acids. In germline, CDR1 is SGHSA, CDR2 FRNQAP. Germline trimming cut 1 base from V and 4 bases from J; bases unmatched to any gene: 2. CDR3 bases read: TGTGCAAGCAGCTTAGGGGACAGGGAGTATGCT. This translates into CASSLGDREYA. The whole CDR3 is CASSLGDREYAEQFF.

Regarding this clone: Any gene name here is a mouse gene name. The covered CDR3 bases are TGTGCCAGCAGTGATGCTCCGGGACAGGGACAAGAC. Translating it yields CASSDAPGQGQD. The whole CDR3 sequence reads CASSDAPGQGQDTQYF. This sequence joins TRBV13-3 and TRBJ2-5, with 9 bases lining up with TRBD1. The read ends 4 residues before the CDR3 terminus; that terminus is restored from the germline J gene. The junction had 5 bases not matched to a gene; V was cut back by 0 bases and J by 3 bases. The CDR3 spans 16 residues. The germline gives CDR1 NNHDY, CDR2 SYVADS.

This clone was detected a few times. Gene names are the mouse ones. The read is 4 residues too short to cover the CDR3 end, so that end is filled in from the germline J gene. J is TRBJ2-1 and V is TRBV13-3; 9 nucleotides line up with TRBD2. Germline-derived CDR1 and CDR2 are NNHDY and SYVADS. The J segment lost 4 bases and the V segment lost 7 bases, leaving 3 bases of the junction unmatched. This CDR3 contains 13 residues. The covered CDR3 bases are TGTGCCAGCGCCGGGACTGGGTATGCT. Its protein product is CASAGTGYA. In full, the CDR3 reads CASAGTGYAEQFF.

This clone has more than one count but fewer than ten. The genes are named according to mouse. The read ends 4 residues early relative to the CDR3; the germline J gene fills the gap. The chain is built from TRBV17 and TRBJ2-5; D call uncertain. This CDR3 contains 13 residues. Germline lookup yields CDR1 MNHDT and CDR2 YYDKIL. V lost 3 bases and J 3 bases, leaving 7 bases between the germline ends. The CDR3 bases that were read are TGTGCTAGCAGTAGGAACTTTCAAGAC. Its protein product is CASSRNFQD. The full CDR3 reads CASSRNFQDTQYF.

The table lists this clone with many counts. Mouse gene names and germline throughout. The read terminates 4 residues ahead of where the CDR3 ends, so the germline J gene completes it. The chain employs TRBV13-3 and TRBJ2-5; maybe TRBD1 (5 bases). V lost 5 bases and J 2 bases, leaving 12 bases between the germline ends. The V gene's germline CDR1 is NNHDY and CDR2 SYVADS. The CDR3 spans 14 residues. The sequenced CDR3 bases are TGTGCCAGCAGCCTCAGGGAGTTCCAAGAC. It is translated as CASSLREFQD. In full, the CDR3 reads CASSLREFQDTQYF.

This clone was counted only a few times. All gene names here are mouse names. The read ends 4 residues before the CDR3 terminus; that terminus is restored from the germline J gene. The chain uses TRBV19 and TRBJ2-2, with D possibly TRBD1 on 5 matching bases. This CDR3 is built from 14 residues. Germline V gene data show CDR1 as FNHDT and CDR2 as SITEND (reference sequence). Trimming took 5 bases from V and 0 from J, leaving 8 bases between them. The CDR3 sequence is CASREGSNTGQLYF. The sequenced part of the CDR3 DNA is TGTGCCAGCAGGGAGGGGTCAAACACCGGG.

This clone appeared a few times. All gene names here are mouse names. The read terminates 4 residues ahead of where the CDR3 ends, so the germline J gene completes it. The J gene is TRBJ2-3, the V gene TRBV13-2, with no clear D. CDR3 size: 15 residues. V shed 2 bases and J shed 0 bases, with 10 bases lying between them. Germline-derived CDR1 and CDR2 are NNHNN and SYGAGS (reference sequence). CDR3 sequence: CASGEIGSSAETLYF. The part of the CDR3 DNA that was read is TGTGCCAGCGGTGAGATTGGGTCTAGTGCAGAA.

Concerning this clone itself: The germline and genes are mouse ones. The CDR3 end is not reached by the read, which stops 4 residues before it; the germline J gene fills it in. This chain joins TRBV13-3 and TRBJ2-5; 12 bases align to TRBD2. The CDR3 extends over 17 amino acids. Germline V gene sequence: CDR1 NNHDY, CDR2 SYVADS. With V trimmed by 3 bases and J by 0 bases, 5 bases remained unmatched. CDR3 DNA, as far as it was read: TGTGCCAGCAGTGCGGACTGGGGGGGGGTTAACCAAGAC. This codes for CASSADWGGVNQD. The full CDR3 sequence reads CASSADWGGVNQDTQYF.